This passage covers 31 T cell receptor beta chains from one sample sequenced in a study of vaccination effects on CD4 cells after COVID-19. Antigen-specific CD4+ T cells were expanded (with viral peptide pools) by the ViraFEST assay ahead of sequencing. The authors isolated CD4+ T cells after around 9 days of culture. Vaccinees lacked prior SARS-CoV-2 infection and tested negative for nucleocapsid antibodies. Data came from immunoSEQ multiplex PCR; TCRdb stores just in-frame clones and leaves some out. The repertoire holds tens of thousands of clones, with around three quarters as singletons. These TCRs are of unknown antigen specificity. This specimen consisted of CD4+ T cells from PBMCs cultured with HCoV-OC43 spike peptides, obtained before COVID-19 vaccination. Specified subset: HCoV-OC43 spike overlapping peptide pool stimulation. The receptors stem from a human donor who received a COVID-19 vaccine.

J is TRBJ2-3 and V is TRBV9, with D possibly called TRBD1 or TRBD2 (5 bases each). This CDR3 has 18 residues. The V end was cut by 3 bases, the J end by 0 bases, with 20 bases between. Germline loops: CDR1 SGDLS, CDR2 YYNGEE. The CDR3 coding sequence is TGTGCCAGCAGCGGACCGAGGGGCGGGTCCCTCAGCACAGATACGCAGTATTTT. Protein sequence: CASSGPRGGSLSTDTQYF.

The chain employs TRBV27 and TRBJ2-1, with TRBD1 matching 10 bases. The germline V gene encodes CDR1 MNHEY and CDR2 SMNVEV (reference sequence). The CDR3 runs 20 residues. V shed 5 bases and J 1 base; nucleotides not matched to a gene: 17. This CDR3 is CASSPWRQGATRMSYNEQFF. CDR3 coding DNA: TGTGCCAGCAGTCCGTGGCGACAGGGGGCGACAAGGATGTCCTACAATGAGCAGTTCTTC.

This CDR3 reads CASSPGTGGATGELFF. The CDR3 DNA reads as TGTGCCAGTAGTCCTGGGACAGGGGGCGCAACCGGGGAGCTGTTTTTT. The chain combines TRBV19 with TRBJ2-2; TRBD1 agrees at 12 bases. Losses at the gene ends were 5 bases for V and 5 bases for J; bases not matched to a gene: 6. This CDR3 has 16 residues. Per the germline V gene, CDR1 is LNHDA and CDR2 is SQIVND (reference sequence).

As DNA, the CDR3 is TGCGCCAGCAGCTCAAGCCCCCCGGGACAAGTTAATGAAAAACTGTTTTTT. Translating gives CASSSSPPGQVNEKLFF. This chain links TRBV5-1 with TRBJ1-4, with D possibly TRBD1 on 6 matching bases. V was trimmed by 3 bases and J by 4 bases, leaving 19 bases between them. Germline CDR1 and CDR2: SGHRS and YFSETQ. The CDR3 runs 17 residues.

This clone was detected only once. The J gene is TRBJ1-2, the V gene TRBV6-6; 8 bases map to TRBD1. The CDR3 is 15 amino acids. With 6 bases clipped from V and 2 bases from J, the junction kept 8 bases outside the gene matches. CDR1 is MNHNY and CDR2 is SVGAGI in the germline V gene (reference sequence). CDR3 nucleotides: TGTGCCAGCAGCCCCGGGACAGGCGCCAACTATGGCTACACCTTC. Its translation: CASSPGTGANYGYTF.

In DNA, the CDR3 is TGTGCCAGTAGTACAACAGGGGGACGAAATGGCTACACCTTC. This gives the protein CASSTTGGRNGYTF. The rearrangement links TRBV19 to TRBJ1-2, with 8 bases identical to TRBD1. Germline lookup yields CDR1 LNHDA and CDR2 SQIVND (reference sequence). The CDR3 length is 14 residues. The junction had 7 bases not matched to a gene; V was cut back by 4 bases and J by 6 bases.

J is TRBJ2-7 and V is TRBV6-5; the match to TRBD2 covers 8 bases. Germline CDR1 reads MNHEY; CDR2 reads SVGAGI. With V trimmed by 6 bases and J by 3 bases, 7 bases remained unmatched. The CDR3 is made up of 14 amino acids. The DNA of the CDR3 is TGTGCCAGCAGCCTCAAGCGGGGGAGCTACGAGCAGTACGTC. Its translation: CASSLKRGSYEQYV.

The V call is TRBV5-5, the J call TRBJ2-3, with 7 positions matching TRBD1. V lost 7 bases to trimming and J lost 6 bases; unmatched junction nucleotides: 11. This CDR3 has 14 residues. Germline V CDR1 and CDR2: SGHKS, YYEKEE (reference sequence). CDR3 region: CASFLGQPRDTQYF. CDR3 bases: TGTGCCAGCTTTTTGGGACAGCCAAGGGATACGCAGTATTTT.

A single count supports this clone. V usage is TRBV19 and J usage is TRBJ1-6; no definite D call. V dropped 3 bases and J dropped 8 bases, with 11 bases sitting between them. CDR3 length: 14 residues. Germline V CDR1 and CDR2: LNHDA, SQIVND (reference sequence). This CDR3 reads CASSITLGYSPLHF. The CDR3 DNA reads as TGTGCCAGTAGTATTACTTTGGGTTATTCACCCCTCCACTTT.

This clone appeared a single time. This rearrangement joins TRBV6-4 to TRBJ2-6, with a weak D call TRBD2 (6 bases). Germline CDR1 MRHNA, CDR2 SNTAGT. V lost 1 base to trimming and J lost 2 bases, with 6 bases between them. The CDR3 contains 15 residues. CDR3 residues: CASSDWGAGANVLTF. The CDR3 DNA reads TGTGCCAGCAGTGACTGGGGGGCTGGGGCCAACGTCCTGACTTTC.

In nucleotides, the CDR3 is TGTGCCAGCAGGGGGGACTCCGAGCAGTACGTC. It yields the protein CASRGDSEQYV. V gene TRBV6-6 combines with J gene TRBJ2-7; D might be TRBD2 (6 bases). V lost 6 bases and J lost 6, with 9 bases in between. The length of the CDR3 is 11 residues. CDR1 and CDR2 from the germline V gene are MNHNY and SVGAGI (reference sequence).

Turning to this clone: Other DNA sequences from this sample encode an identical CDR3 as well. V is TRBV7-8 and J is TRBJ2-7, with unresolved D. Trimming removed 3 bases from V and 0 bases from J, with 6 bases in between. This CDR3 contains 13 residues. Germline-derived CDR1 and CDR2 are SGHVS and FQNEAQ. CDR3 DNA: TGTGCCAGCAGCTTTGGCAACTCCTACGAGCAGTACGTC. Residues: CASSFGNSYEQYV.

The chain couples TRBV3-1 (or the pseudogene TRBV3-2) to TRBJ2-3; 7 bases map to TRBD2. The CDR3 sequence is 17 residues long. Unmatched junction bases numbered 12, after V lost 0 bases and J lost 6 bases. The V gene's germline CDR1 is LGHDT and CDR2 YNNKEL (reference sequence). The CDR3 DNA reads TGTGCCAGCAGCCAAGAACCCGGGGGGAGCCCACGGGATACGCAGTATTTT. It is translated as CASSQEPGGSPRDTQYF.

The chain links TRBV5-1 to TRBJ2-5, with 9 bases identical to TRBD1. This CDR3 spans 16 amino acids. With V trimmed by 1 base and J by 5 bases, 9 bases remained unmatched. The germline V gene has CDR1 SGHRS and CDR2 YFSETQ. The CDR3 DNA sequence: TGCGCCAGCAGCTTGACAGGGGGCGCATCCCGGGAGACCCAGTACTTC. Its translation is CASSLTGGASRETQYF.

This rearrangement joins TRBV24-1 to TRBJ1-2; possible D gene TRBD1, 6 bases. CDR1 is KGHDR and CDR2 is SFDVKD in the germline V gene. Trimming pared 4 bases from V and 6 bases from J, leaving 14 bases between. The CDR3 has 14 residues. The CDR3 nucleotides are TGTGCCACCAGTGAAGGGGGAAAATACAATGGCTACACCTTC. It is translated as CATSEGGKYNGYTF.

The CDR3 protein is CASRTDREGQPQHF. Written as DNA, the CDR3 is TGTGCCAGCAGAACAGACAGGGAAGGTCAGCCCCAGCATTTT. This chain links TRBV6-1 with TRBJ1-5; 7 nucleotides line up with TRBD1. The trim removed 6 bases at V and 6 bases at J, leaving 8 bases unmatched. CDR1 and CDR2 from the germline V gene are MNHNS and SASEGT. The CDR3 consists of 14 residues.

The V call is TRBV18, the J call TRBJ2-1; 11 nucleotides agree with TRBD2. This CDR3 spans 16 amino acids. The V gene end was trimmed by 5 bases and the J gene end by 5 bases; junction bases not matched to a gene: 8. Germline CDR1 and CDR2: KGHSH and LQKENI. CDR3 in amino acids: CASSATSGGPNNEQFF. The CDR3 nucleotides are TGTGCCAGCTCAGCCACTAGCGGGGGCCCCAACAATGAGCAGTTCTTC.

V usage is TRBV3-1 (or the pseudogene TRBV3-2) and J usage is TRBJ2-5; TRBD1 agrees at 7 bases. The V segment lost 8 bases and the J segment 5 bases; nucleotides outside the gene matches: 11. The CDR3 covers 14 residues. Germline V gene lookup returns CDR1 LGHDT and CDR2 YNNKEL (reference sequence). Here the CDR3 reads CASSDRAFVETQYF. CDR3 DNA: TGTGCCAGCTCCGACAGGGCCTTTGTGGAGACCCAGTACTTC.

The CDR3 sequence is CASSLGGASTDTQYF. CDR3 sequence (DNA): TGTGCCAGCAGCTTAGGGGGGGCGAGCACAGATACGCAGTATTTT. The chain recombines TRBV7-3 with TRBJ2-3, with a weak D call TRBD2 (7 bases). The CDR3 is 15 amino acids. Looked up from germline, CDR1 is SGHTA and CDR2 is FQGTGA. The V end was cut by 2 bases, the J end by 0 bases, with 9 bases between.

CDR3 loop: CASSWTDNQPQHF. DNA for the CDR3: TGTGCCAGCAGCTGGACCGATAATCAGCCCCAGCATTTT. V and J are TRBV12-3 or TRBV12-4 and TRBJ1-5, with D unclear. The CDR3 has 13 amino acids. The V gene lost 6 bases and the J gene lost 4 bases, with 10 bases spanning the gap.

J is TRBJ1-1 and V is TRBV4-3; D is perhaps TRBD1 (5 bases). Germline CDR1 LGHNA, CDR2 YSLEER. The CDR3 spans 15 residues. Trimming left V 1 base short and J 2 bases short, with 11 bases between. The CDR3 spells CASSQVGTGNTEAFF. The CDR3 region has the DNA TGCGCCAGCAGCCAAGTAGGGACGGGTAACACTGAAGCTTTCTTT.

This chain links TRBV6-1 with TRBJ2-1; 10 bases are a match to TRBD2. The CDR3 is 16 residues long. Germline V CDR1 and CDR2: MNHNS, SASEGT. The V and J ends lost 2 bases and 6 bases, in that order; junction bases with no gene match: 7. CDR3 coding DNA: TGTGCCAGCAGTGAAATCGGGACTAGCGTGGGCAATGAGCAGTTCTTC. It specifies CASSEIGTSVGNEQFF.

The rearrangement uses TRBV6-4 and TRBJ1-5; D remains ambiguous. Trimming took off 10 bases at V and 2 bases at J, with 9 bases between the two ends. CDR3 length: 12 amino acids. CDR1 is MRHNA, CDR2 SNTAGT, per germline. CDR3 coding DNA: TGTGCCAACTACAGCGGCAATCAGCCCCAGCATTTT. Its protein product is CANYSGNQPQHF.

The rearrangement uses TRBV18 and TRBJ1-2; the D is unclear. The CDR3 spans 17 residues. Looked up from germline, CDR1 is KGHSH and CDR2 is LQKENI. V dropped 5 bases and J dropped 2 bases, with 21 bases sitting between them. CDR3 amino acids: CASSKSPGREGNYGYTF. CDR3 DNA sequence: TGTGCCAGCTCAAAGTCCCCTGGCCGCGAGGGCAACTATGGCTACACCTTC. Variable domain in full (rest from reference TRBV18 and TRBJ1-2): NAGVMQNPRHLVRRRGQEARLRCSPMKGHSHVYWYRQLPEEGLKFMVYLQKENIIDESGMPKERFSAEFPKEGPSILRIQQVVRGDSAAYFCASSKSPGREGNYGYTFGSGTRLTVV.

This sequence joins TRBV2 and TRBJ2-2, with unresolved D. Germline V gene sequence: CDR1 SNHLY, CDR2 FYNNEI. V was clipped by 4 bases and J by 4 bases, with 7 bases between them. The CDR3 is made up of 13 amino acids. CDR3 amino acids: CASSGIGTGELFF. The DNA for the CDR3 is TGTGCCAGCAGTGGGATTGGCACCGGGGAGCTGTTTTTT.

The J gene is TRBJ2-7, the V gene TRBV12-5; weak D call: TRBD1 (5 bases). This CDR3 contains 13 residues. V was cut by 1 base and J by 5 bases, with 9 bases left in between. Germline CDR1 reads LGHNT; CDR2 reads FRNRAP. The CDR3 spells CASGLGQGDEQYV. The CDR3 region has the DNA TGTGCTAGTGGTTTGGGTCAGGGTGACGAGCAGTACGTC.

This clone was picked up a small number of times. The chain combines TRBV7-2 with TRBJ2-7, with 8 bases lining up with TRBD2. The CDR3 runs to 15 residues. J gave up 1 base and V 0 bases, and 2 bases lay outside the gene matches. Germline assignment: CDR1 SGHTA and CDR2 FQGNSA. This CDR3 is CASSLAAGGSYEQYV. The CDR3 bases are TGTGCCAGCAGCTTAGCGGCGGGGGGTTCCTACGAGCAGTACGTC.

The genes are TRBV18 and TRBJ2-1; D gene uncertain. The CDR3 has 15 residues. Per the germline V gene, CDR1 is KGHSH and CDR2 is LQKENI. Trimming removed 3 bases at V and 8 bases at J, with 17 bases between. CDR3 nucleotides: TGTGCCAGCTCACCCCCCGGACCCGGAAACGATGAGCAGTTCTTC. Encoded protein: CASSPPGPGNDEQFF.

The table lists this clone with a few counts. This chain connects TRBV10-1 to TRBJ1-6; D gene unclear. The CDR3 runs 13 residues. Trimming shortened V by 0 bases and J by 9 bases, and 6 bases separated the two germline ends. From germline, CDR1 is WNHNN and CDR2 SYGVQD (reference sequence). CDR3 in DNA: TGCGCCAGCAGTGAGTCGAAACTTTCACCCCTCCACTTT. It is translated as CASSESKLSPLHF.

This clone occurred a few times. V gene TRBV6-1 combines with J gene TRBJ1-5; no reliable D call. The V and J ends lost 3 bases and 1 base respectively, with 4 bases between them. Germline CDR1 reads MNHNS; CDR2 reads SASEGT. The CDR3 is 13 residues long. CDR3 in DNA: TGTGCCAGCAGTGACAGAAGCAATCAGCCCCAGCATTTT. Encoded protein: CASSDRSNQPQHF.

As DNA, the CDR3 is TGTGCCAGCACCCGGGGGGTTTCATTGAACACTGAAGCTTTCTTT. This gives the protein CASTRGVSLNTEAFF. This chain connects TRBV6-5 to TRBJ1-1; D might be TRBD1 (5 bases). Looked up from germline, CDR1 is MNHEY and CDR2 is SVGAGI. This CDR3 has 15 amino acids. Trimming pared 7 bases from V and 0 bases from J, leaving 15 bases between.